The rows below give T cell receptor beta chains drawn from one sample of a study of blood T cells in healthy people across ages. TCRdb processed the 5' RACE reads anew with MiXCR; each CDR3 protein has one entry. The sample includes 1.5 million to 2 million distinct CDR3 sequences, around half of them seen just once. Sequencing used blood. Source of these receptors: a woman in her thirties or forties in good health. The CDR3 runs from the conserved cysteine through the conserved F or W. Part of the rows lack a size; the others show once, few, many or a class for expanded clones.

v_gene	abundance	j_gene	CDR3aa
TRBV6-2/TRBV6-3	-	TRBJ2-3	CASSYSSDRTTDTQYF
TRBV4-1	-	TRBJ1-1	CASSQVPRTGMNTEAFF
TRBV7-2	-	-	CASSVAGRAETQYF
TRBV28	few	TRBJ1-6	CASSLTGGLNSPLHF
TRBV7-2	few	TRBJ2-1	CASSPQGRGYNEQFF
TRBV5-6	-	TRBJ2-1	CASSLRGPGTSLYEQFF
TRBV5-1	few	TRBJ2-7	CASSVEALSSYEQYF
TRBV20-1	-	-	CSASPAGLRLEQYF
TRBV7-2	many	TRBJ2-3	CASSFGLDTQYF
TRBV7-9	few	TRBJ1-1	CASSPQSLNTEAFF
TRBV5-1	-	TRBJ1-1	CASSLVTGIVTEAFF
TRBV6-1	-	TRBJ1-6	CASSELGGQGYNSPLHF
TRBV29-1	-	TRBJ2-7	CSVAGQGVYEQYF
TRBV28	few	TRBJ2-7	CASRSPRSGNSEQYF
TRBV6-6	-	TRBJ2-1	CASTRREDEQFF
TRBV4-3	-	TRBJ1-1	CASSQVSMGTEAFF
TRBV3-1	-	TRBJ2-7	CASSRRPDPSYEQYF
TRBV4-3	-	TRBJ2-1	CASSHTGQGSDEQFF
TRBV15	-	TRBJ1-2	CATSLRMWGNYGYTF
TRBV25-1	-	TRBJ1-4	CASSDGLGQGVEKLFF
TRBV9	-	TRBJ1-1	CAGSVGLPNTEAFF
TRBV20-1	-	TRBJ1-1	CSASNPTGRNTEAFF